A single sample gave rise to the 27 T cell receptor beta chains below, sequenced in a study of blood T cell repertoires in COVID-19. Repertoires were generated with immunoSEQ multiplex PCR, while TCRdb's copy carries only in-frame clones and drops some. This table has about 200,000 clones, approximately 83% appearing once. Sequenced material: PBMCs or T cells enriched from blood (not recorded which). These receptors were collected from a woman aged 40-49 years with acute COVID-19.

The V gene is TRBV28, the J gene TRBJ2-4, with 9 bases identical to TRBD1. The CDR3 totals 15 residues. J gave up 0 bases and V 6 bases, and 3 bases lay outside the gene matches. Germline values: CDR1 MDHEN, CDR2 SYDVKM. This CDR3 is CASRLQGAAKNIQYF. CDR3 sequence (DNA): TGTGCCAGCAGATTACAGGGGGCAGCCAAAAACATTCAGTACTTC.

The J gene is TRBJ2-1, the V gene TRBV28; TRBD2 agrees at 13 bases. CDR3 length: 16 amino acids. V lost 4 bases and J lost 5; bases outside the gene matches: 5. The germline V gene has CDR1 MDHEN and CDR2 SYDVKM. CDR3 in amino acids: CASSSTGTSGNNEQFF. In nucleotides, the CDR3 is TGTGCCAGCAGTTCCACCGGGACTAGCGGGAACAATGAGCAGTTCTTC.

The CDR3 loop reads CASSLERLANTEAFF. DNA for the CDR3: TGCGCCAGCAGCTTGGAGCGACTGGCGAACACTGAAGCTTTCTTT. The rearrangement links TRBV5-1 to TRBJ1-1, with no clear D. The V end lost 0 bases, the J end lost 1 base, and 10 bases lay between the germline ends. Germline V gene lookup returns CDR1 SGHRS and CDR2 YFSETQ. CDR3 size: 15 residues.

The CDR3 loop reads CASSSDSGSYNEQFF. CDR3 nucleotides: TGTGCCAGCAGCTCGGACAGCGGATCCTACAATGAGCAGTTCTTC. J is TRBJ2-1 and V is TRBV9; D possibly corresponds to TRBD1 (6 bases). Trimming stripped 4 bases from V and 1 base from J, with 12 bases between. The CDR3 covers 15 residues. Germline V gene sequence: CDR1 SGDLS, CDR2 YYNGEE.

The chain joins TRBV30 to TRBJ2-1; D is perhaps TRBD2 (6 bases). V dropped 4 bases and J dropped 4 bases, with 17 bases sitting between them. Germline V lookup: CDR1 GTSNPN, CDR2 SVGIG (reference sequence). The CDR3 sequence is 15 residues long. The CDR3 DNA sequence: TGTGCCTGGAAACTACTAGCATCCCTTTACAATGAGCAGTTCTTC. Protein sequence: CAWKLLASLYNEQFF.

The V call is TRBV2, the J call TRBJ1-1; no clear D. The CDR3 has 15 amino acids. Trimming removed 1 base from V and 1 base from J, with 10 bases in between. Germline CDR1 is SNHLY and CDR2 is FYNNEI. Here the CDR3 DNA reads TGTGCCAGCAGTGAAGTAGTAGTCGGGAACACTGAAGCTTTCTTT. Translated, it gives CASSEVVVGNTEAFF. Using reference TRBV2 and TRBJ1-1 for the parts outside the CDR3, the full variable domain is EPEVTQTPSHQVTQMGQEVILRCVPISNHLYFYWYRQILGQKVEFLVSFYNNEISEKSEIFDDQFSVERPDGSNFTLKIRSTKLEDSAMYFCASSEVVVGNTEAFFGQGTRLTVV.

The genes are TRBV6-2 or TRBV6-3 and TRBJ1-1, with D unresolved. V lost 0 bases, J lost 8 bases, and 10 bases lay in between. From germline, CDR1 is MNHEY and CDR2 SVGEGT. The length of the CDR3 is 13 residues. In nucleotides, the CDR3 is TGTGCCAGCAGTTACTCGATGAAGGAGGAAGCTTTCTTT. Encoded protein: CASSYSMKEEAFF.

The V call is TRBV18, the J call TRBJ1-2, with TRBD1 matching 8 bases. The ends lost 3 bases at V and 6 bases at J; junction bases unmatched: 9. Germline CDR1 is KGHSH and CDR2 is LQKENI. The CDR3 sequence is 15 residues long. CDR3 bases: TGTGCCAGCTCACCTACGGGACAGGTTTATGATGGCTACACCTTC. Protein sequence: CASSPTGQVYDGYTF.

The chain combines TRBV19 with TRBJ1-5, with D perhaps matching TRBD1 (5 bases). The CDR3 contains 17 residues. CDR1 and CDR2 (germline): LNHDA, SQIVND (reference sequence). V gave up 5 bases and J gave up 3 bases, with 20 bases separating them. This CDR3 reads CASSPIQARVVNQPQHF. CDR3 nucleotide sequence: TGTGCCAGTAGTCCGATACAGGCCAGGGTAGTCAATCAGCCCCAGCATTTT.

The chain carries TRBV28 and TRBJ1-2; TRBD1 matches at 10 bases. The CDR3 has 16 residues. The germline CDR1 and CDR2 sequences are MDHEN and SYDVKM. V was pared by 6 bases and J by 3 bases, with 10 bases of the junction left unmatched. CDR3 loop: CASSGAGTGDDYGYTF. The CDR3 nucleotides are TGTGCCAGCAGCGGAGCCGGGACAGGGGATGACTATGGCTACACCTTC.

This clone was seen once. The chain has TRBV6-2 or TRBV6-3 and TRBJ2-3, with D maybe TRBD2 (5 bases). The ends were cut back, 6 bases at V and 3 bases at J, with 19 bases in the middle. CDR1 is MNHEY and CDR2 is SVGEGT in the germline V gene. The CDR3 extends over 16 amino acids. Here the CDR3 reads CASSVTRGVRTDTQYF. CDR3 DNA sequence: TGTGCCAGCAGCGTTACTCGGGGAGTTCGGACAGATACGCAGTATTTT.

The rearrangement links TRBV3-1 (or the pseudogene TRBV3-2) to TRBJ1-2, with D perhaps matching TRBD1 (6 bases). Germline loops: CDR1 LGHDT, CDR2 YNNKEL (reference sequence). Trimming cost V 3 bases and J 4 bases, with 15 bases left between them. CDR3 size: 15 residues. CDR3 residues: CASSHRQALLYGYTF. The CDR3 DNA reads as TGTGCCAGCAGCCACCGACAGGCGCTACTCTATGGCTACACCTTC.

CDR3: CASSIVAGGPGAQHF. CDR3 coding DNA: TGTGCCAGTAGTATAGTAGCGGGAGGGCCGGGGGCCCAGCATTTT. The genes are TRBV19 and TRBJ1-5; the D gene is possibly TRBD1 (5 bases). V was clipped by 1 base and J by 11 bases, with 18 bases between them. CDR3 length: 15 residues. Germline V gene lookup returns CDR1 LNHDA and CDR2 SQIVND (reference sequence).

A single count supports this clone. V is TRBV7-8 and J is TRBJ2-1, with D possibly matching TRBD2 (8 bases). Germline CDR1 and CDR2: SGHVS and FQNEAQ. The CDR3 has 13 residues. Trimming took off 5 bases at V and 13 bases at J, with 18 bases between the two ends. The CDR3 DNA sequence: TGTGCCAGCAGCCTCTCCGGGGGGGACAGCCAGTTCTTC. It yields the protein CASSLSGGDSQFF. The entire variable domain, with the rest obtained from reference TRBV7-8 and TRBJ2-1, is as follows: GAGVSQSPRYKVAKRGQDVALRCDPISGHVSLFWYQQALGQGPEFLTYFQNEAQLDKSGLPSDRFFAERPEGSVSTLKIQRTQQEDSAVYLCASSLSGGDSQFFGPGTRLTVL.

The rearrangement uses TRBV27 and TRBJ2-1, with a possible D match to TRBD1 (5 bases). The CDR3 is 14 amino acids. V gave up 2 bases and J gave up 6 bases, with 11 bases separating them. Germline loops: CDR1 MNHEY, CDR2 SMNVEV (reference sequence). In DNA form, the CDR3 reads TGTGCCAGCAGTTTAGAACGACAGACCAATGAGCAGTTCTTC. Translation: CASSLERQTNEQFF.

The genes are TRBV28 and TRBJ2-4, with D possibly being TRBD1 (6 bases). The CDR3 runs 16 residues. Germline V CDR1 and CDR2: MDHEN, SYDVKM. V lost 6 bases to trimming and J lost 1 base, with 16 bases between them. CDR3 sequence reads: CASRLGGVGAKNIQYF. The CDR3 DNA reads as TGTGCCAGCAGACTAGGGGGAGTAGGGGCCAAAAACATTCAGTACTTC.

This chain links TRBV19 with TRBJ1-5; D is ambiguous. Trimming stripped 0 bases from V and 9 bases from J, with 6 bases between. The CDR3 is 12 residues long. Germline V CDR1 and CDR2: LNHDA, SQIVND (reference sequence). The DNA of the CDR3 is TGTGCCAGTAGTATAGACCGAGGGCCCCAGCATTTT. It is translated as CASSIDRGPQHF.

The gene calls are TRBV28 and TRBJ2-2, with 10 bases matching TRBD2. CDR1 and CDR2 (germline): MDHEN, SYDVKM. Trimming took 8 bases from V and 8 from J; bases not matched to a gene: 11. CDR3 size: 15 residues. The CDR3 bases are TGTGCCAGCGAGAGGACTAGCGGACTTTGGGGGGAGCTGTTTTTT. It codes for CASERTSGLWGELFF. The complete variable domain, with remaining parts taken from reference TRBV28 and TRBJ2-2, reads DVKVTQSSRYLVKRTGEKVFLECVQDMDHENMFWYRQDPGLGLRLIYFSYDVKMKEKGDIPEGYSVSREKKERFSLILESASTNQTSMYLCASERTSGLWGELFFGEGSRLTVL.

This clone came up a few times. The rearrangement joins TRBV2 to TRBJ2-7; 8 bases map to TRBD2. The length of the CDR3 is 12 residues. Germline CDR1 is SNHLY and CDR2 is FYNNEI. V dropped 6 bases and J dropped 3; count of bases not matched to a gene: 1. The CDR3 DNA sequence: TGTGCCAGCAGCCTAGCGGGCTACGAGCAGTACTTC. It specifies CASSLAGYEQYF.

This chain uses TRBV7-9 with TRBJ2-7, with a possible D match to TRBD1 (7 bases). CDR1 SEHNR and CDR2 FQNEAQ come from the germline V gene (reference sequence). V lost 5 bases and J lost 5, with 19 bases in between. The CDR3 has 15 residues. CDR3 bases: TGTGCCAGCAGCCCCCCAGGGAGGAGGGGGCACGAGCAGTACTTC. Translated, it gives CASSPPGRRGHEQYF.

In regard to this clone: Other DNA sequences from this sample encode an identical CDR3 as well. This sequence joins TRBV27 and TRBJ1-5, with D uncertain. Trimming removed 5 bases at V and 1 base at J, with 9 bases between. This CDR3 is built from 14 residues. Germline V gene data show CDR1 as MNHEY and CDR2 as SMNVEV (reference sequence). The DNA for the CDR3 is TGTGCCAGCAGTGGAGGAGGGAGCAATCAGCCCCAGCATTTT. Translating it yields CASSGGGSNQPQHF.

V gene TRBV15 combines with J gene TRBJ1-1; D is possibly TRBD1 (5 bases). CDR3 length: 15 residues. Germline V gene data show CDR1 as LNHNV and CDR2 as YYDKDF (reference sequence). V lost 0 bases to trimming and J lost 1 base, with 9 bases between them. In DNA, the CDR3 is TGTGCCACCAGCAGAGAGGGCAGGGCGAACACTGAAGCTTTCTTT. Translating it yields CATSREGRANTEAFF.

This sequence joins TRBV25-1 and TRBJ1-6; the match to TRBD1 covers 8 bases. The J segment lost 10 bases and the V segment lost 7 bases, leaving 6 bases of the junction unmatched. Germline values: CDR1 MGHDK, CDR2 SYGVNS. CDR3 size: 13 residues. The CDR3: CASTGTGGSPLHF. The CDR3 DNA reads TGTGCCAGCACTGGGACAGGCGGGTCACCCCTCCACTTT. The variable domain in full, with the rest retrieved from reference TRBV25-1 and TRBJ1-6, is EADIYQTPRYLVIGTGKKITLECSQTMGHDKMYWYQQDPGMELHLIHYSYGVNSTEKGDLSSESTVSRIRTEHFPLTLESARPSHTSQYLCASTGTGGSPLHFGNGTRLTVT.

The rearrangement joins TRBV18 to TRBJ2-5; tentative D call: TRBD2 (6 bases). Trimming removed 2 bases at V and 5 bases at J, with 12 bases between. Germline CDR1 is KGHSH and CDR2 is LQKENI. The CDR3 is 14 amino acids. CDR3 nucleotide sequence: TGTGCCAGCTCACCAGTTAGCCGGGGGGAGACCCAGTACTTC. Protein: CASSPVSRGETQYF. Variable domain in full (rest from reference TRBV18 and TRBJ2-5): NAGVMQNPRHLVRRRGQEARLRCSPMKGHSHVYWYRQLPEEGLKFMVYLQKENIIDESGMPKERFSAEFPKEGPSILRIQQVVRGDSAAYFCASSPVSRGETQYFGPGTRLLVL.

The chain couples TRBV6-6 to TRBJ1-1; 9 nucleotides align to TRBD1. The ends lost 4 bases at V and 4 bases at J; junction bases unmatched: 4. CDR3 size: 14 residues. The germline CDR1 and CDR2 sequences are MNHNY and SVGAGI (reference sequence). The DNA for the CDR3 is TGTGCCAGCAGTTCAGACAGGGGGATCACTGAAGCTTTCTTT. It yields the protein CASSSDRGITEAFF.

Comments on this clone: A much larger clone differs from this one at a single base, so this may be a read error. This chain links TRBV7-3 with TRBJ2-7; TRBD2 might be the D (6 bases). CDR1 and CDR2 from the germline V gene are SGHTA and FQGTGA. Deletions cut 0 bases from V and 3 bases from J, with 6 bases between. CDR3 length: 13 amino acids. CDR3 sequence (DNA): TGTGCCAGCAGCTTAACGGGGGGCTACGAGCAGTACTTC. The encoded protein is CASSLTGGYEQYF.

The chain links TRBV7-3 to TRBJ2-1; TRBD2 aligns across 11 bases. There are 14 residues in the CDR3. V trimming: 3 bases; J trimming: 9 bases; junction bases outside the gene matches: 4. Germline CDR1 and CDR2: SGHTA and FQGTGA. This CDR3 is CASSFSGRVGEQFF. The CDR3 nucleotides read TGTGCCAGCAGCTTTAGCGGGAGGGTCGGTGAGCAGTTCTTC.